Sequencing of this T cell receptor beta chain was carried out in a study of blood T cells in healthy people across ages. This clonotype was seen a few times. Germline CDR1 reads SEHNR; CDR2 reads FQNEAQ (reference sequence). The V gene lost 5 bases and the J gene lost 11 bases, with 12 bases spanning the gap. The CDR3 is 11 amino acids. PCR was performed a second time for about 7 to 11 cycles using a sample-barcoded 5' primer and a J-beta primer mix. Each CDR3 protein gets one entry after TCRdb re-called the 5' RACE reads with MiXCR. The table shows 750,000 to 1,000,000 distinct CDR3 sequences, with approximately 32% occurring only once. Another study also made use of these data, one on T cells of mothers and their children.

The chain links TRBV7-9 to TRBJ1-1; D call uncertain. Sequenced material: blood. This receptor was identified in a woman aged 40-49 years in good health. CDR3: CASSRVVLAFF. In nucleotides, the CDR3 is TGTGCCAGCAGCCGAGTTGTGTTGGCTTTCTTT. Based on the CDR3 plus reference TRBV7-9 and TRBJ1-1, the full variable domain is DTGVSQNPRHKITKRGQNVTFRCDPISEHNRLYWYRQTLGQGPEFLTYFQNEAQLEKSRLLSDRFSAERPKGSFSTLEIQRTEQGDSAMYLCASSRVVLAFFGQGTRLTVV.